This TCR beta chain is from a study of cytomegalovirus exposure and HLA in healthy donors. Regarding the study as a whole: An analysis that was carried out later associated 16,000 or so TCR beta sequences with HLA alleles at 0.05 false discovery rate. A later analysis linked a missense variant in DCLRE1C to the trimming of TCR beta V and J genes.

A word on this clone: Its antigen is still unknown.

This CDR3 is 19 amino acids long. Germline V CDR1 and CDR2: SGHAT, FQNNGV. The V end lost 1 base, the J end lost 0 bases, and 16 bases lay between the germline ends. This cohort consisted of healthy bone marrow donors. PCR used 60 Vbeta primers and 13 Jbeta primers. Repertoires were generated with immunoSEQ multiplex PCR, while TCRdb's copy carries only in-frame clones and drops some. Here the sample spans around 170,000 clones, around 73% being singletons. This chain joins TRBV11-2 and TRBJ2-6; possibly TRBD1 for D (6 bases). Source material: PBMCs. The sequence came from a man aged 60 to 75 in good health and CMV-seronegative. The CDR3 loop is CASSLGITGLSSGANVLTF. The DNA for the CDR3 is TGTGCCAGCAGCTTAGGCATCACAGGGTTGAGCTCTGGGGCCAACGTCCTGACTTTC.